The source of this TCR beta chain is a study of cytomegalovirus exposure and HLA in healthy donors. Vbeta (60) and Jbeta (13) primers were used in the PCR. The protocol was immunoSEQ multiplex PCR, while the TCRdb copy is restricted to in-frame clones and leaves out a portion. The sample shows about 25,000 clones, and approximately 15% sits with its ten largest clones. The V segment lost 4 bases and the J segment 0 bases; nucleotides outside the gene matches: 3. The CDR3 is 14 amino acids. Germline CDR1 SGHRS, CDR2 YFSETQ. Whole-study findings and limits: Owing to their indistinguishability, certain V segments, notably TRBV6-2 and TRBV6-3, were excluded.

As concerns this clone: Its specificity is unknown.

The TCR originated in a male donor in good health and CMV-seropositive. The sequenced material came from PBMCs. The chain recombines TRBV5-1 with TRBJ2-7, with 8 bases matching TRBD1. DNA of the CDR3: TGCGCCAGCAGCGACACAGGGGGCTCCTACGAGCAGTACTTC. Protein: CASSDTGGSYEQYF.